This T cell receptor beta chain derives from a study of cytomegalovirus exposure and HLA in healthy donors. For this clone: The antigen is undetermined.

Broader study findings: TCR beta chains associated with HLA were, in a later analysis, more clonally expanded than equally common others. Earlier analysis found most TCR beta V segments productive about 87% or about 30% of the time. TCR beta chains numbering 164 were designated cytomegalovirus-associated. A later analysis reportedly identified an Asian-associated ancestry cluster as carrying fewer N-insertions than the approximately 670-donor mean.

The PCR ran on 60 Vbeta and 13 Jbeta primers. The protocol was immunoSEQ multiplex PCR, while the TCRdb copy is restricted to in-frame clones and leaves out a portion. The data hold about 130,000 clones, with just under 80% observed a single time. The V gene's germline CDR1 is LGHNA and CDR2 YNFKEQ. Trimming cost V 0 bases and J 3 bases, with 13 bases left between them. CDR3 length: 16 amino acids. The clonotype was recovered from a man younger than 40 in good health and CMV-seronegative. The chain joins TRBV4-2 to TRBJ2-3; TRBD1 is a possible D gene (7 bases). Material for sequencing was PBMCs. The CDR3 region is CASSQETRGATDTQYF. CDR3 coding DNA: TGTGCCAGCAGCCAAGAAACCAGGGGGGCTACAGATACGCAGTATTTT.